Following are 32 T cell receptor beta chains from one sample sequenced in a study of tumor T cells in aggressive B-cell lymphoma. The assay was immunoSEQ multiplex PCR, and TCRdb's table has in-frame clones only and misses some. The sample lists some 7,900 clones; about 83% were seen once. Sequencing was done on a sample of tumor tissue. These receptors came from an adult with diffuse large B cell lymphoma.

The chain has TRBV29-1 and TRBJ2-5; D is possibly TRBD1 (5 bases). There are 17 residues in the CDR3. CDR1 and CDR2 from the germline V gene are SQVTM and ANQGSEA. V shed 3 bases and J shed 4 bases, with 24 bases lying between them. CDR3 sequence: CSVEVLQGLISRETQYF. The CDR3 DNA reads TGCAGCGTTGAGGTTCTTCAGGGTCTCATATCAAGAGAGACCCAGTACTTC.

This chain links TRBV25-1 with TRBJ2-3, with D tentatively TRBD1 (6 bases). This CDR3 contains 15 residues. The germline CDR1 and CDR2 sequences are MGHDK and SYGVNS. Trimming removed 4 bases from V and 0 bases from J, with 11 bases in between. The CDR3 here is CASSARTESTDTQYF. The CDR3 DNA reads TGTGCCAGCAGTGCCCGGACAGAGAGCACAGATACGCAGTATTTT.

This sequence joins TRBV29-1 and TRBJ2-1, with D possibly matching TRBD1 (7 bases). Trimming left V 3 bases short and J 3 bases short, with 12 bases between. Looked up from germline, CDR1 is SQVTM and CDR2 is ANQGSEA. The CDR3 sequence is 14 residues long. The CDR3 sequence is CSVDQGGGYNEQFF. CDR3 bases: TGCAGCGTTGATCAGGGGGGCGGCTACAATGAGCAGTTCTTC.

This chain joins TRBV5-4 and TRBJ1-4; TRBD1 might be the D (5 bases). The germline gives CDR1 SGHNT, CDR2 YYREEE (reference sequence). The CDR3 has 15 residues. V lost 4 bases and J 6 bases, leaving 16 bases between the germline ends. CDR3 in amino acids: CASSLTPGFDEKLFF. DNA of the CDR3: TGTGCCAGCAGCCTAACCCCAGGGTTTGATGAAAAACTGTTTTTT.

The J gene is TRBJ2-6, the V gene TRBV21-1; the D call of TRBD1 is as the table states it, not checked on the DNA. TRBV21-1 is labeled a pseudogene. The CDR3 covers 18 residues. The DNA for the CDR3 is TGTGCCAGCAGCAGATCCGGGACAGGGAGGCCCGGGGCCAACGTCCTGACTTTC. This codes for CASSRSGTGRPGANVLTF.

This chain connects TRBV6-6 to TRBJ2-1; 13 bases are a match to TRBD2. The CDR3 is 14 amino acids. CDR1 and CDR2 (germline): MNHNY, SVGAGI (reference sequence). Unmatched junction bases numbered 5, after V lost 8 bases and J lost 7 bases. The CDR3 nucleotides are TGTGCCAGCCAAACTAGCGGGAGGGGAAATGAGCAGTTCTTC. Translated: CASQTSGRGNEQFF.

This chain links TRBV2 with TRBJ2-1; TRBD1 matches at 10 bases. Germline trimming cut 8 bases from V and 7 bases from J; bases unmatched to any gene: 5. Germline loops: CDR1 SNHLY, CDR2 FYNNEI. The CDR3 runs to 13 residues. CDR3 amino acids: CASGTGVGNEQFF. DNA of the CDR3: TGTGCCAGCGGGACAGGGGTTGGGAATGAGCAGTTCTTC.

V is TRBV19 and J is TRBJ1-5; a possible D gene is TRBD1 (6 bases). Trimming took 5 bases from V and 8 from J, leaving 16 bases between them. Germline CDR1 reads LNHDA; CDR2 reads SQIVND (reference sequence). The CDR3 extends over 14 amino acids. DNA of the CDR3: TGTGCCAGTAGTCCACGACAGGTCTTCGAGCCCCAGCATTTT. Protein sequence: CASSPRQVFEPQHF.

The genes are TRBV19 and TRBJ2-1; the D gene is possibly TRBD1 (5 bases). V shed 7 bases and J shed 9 bases, with 16 bases lying between them. Germline CDR1 reads LNHDA; CDR2 reads SQIVND (reference sequence). This CDR3 is built from 13 residues. Written as DNA, the CDR3 is TGTGCCAGTAAGGTGGACCCAAGGGGTGAGCAGTTCTTC. Its protein is CASKVDPRGEQFF.

This clone came up once. The V and J genes are TRBV14 and TRBJ1-6, with a weak D call TRBD1 (6 bases). CDR3 size: 14 residues. CDR1 and CDR2 from the germline V gene are SGHDN and FVKESK. The V and J ends lost 7 bases and 10 bases respectively, with 17 bases between them. CDR3 loop: CASTEGGAWSPLHF. CDR3 DNA: TGTGCCAGCACCGAGGGGGGGGCCTGGTCACCCCTCCACTTT.

The chain joins TRBV7-9 to TRBJ2-1; tentative D call: TRBD2 (5 bases). V lost 5 bases and J 3 bases, leaving 8 bases between the germline ends. CDR1 is SEHNR and CDR2 is FQNEAQ in the germline V gene (reference sequence). The CDR3 consists of 13 residues. The CDR3 is CASSQTNYNEQFF. The CDR3 nucleotides read TGTGCCAGCAGCCAGACTAACTACAATGAGCAGTTCTTC.

This clone was picked up one time. This CDR3 reads CASSHGDSNEKLFF. The DNA for the CDR3 is TGTGCCAGCTCACATGGGGACAGTAATGAAAAACTGTTTTTT. The chain employs TRBV18 and TRBJ1-4, with TRBD1 matching 7 bases. The germline V gene encodes CDR1 KGHSH and CDR2 LQKENI. Germline trimming cut 4 bases from V and 4 bases from J; bases unmatched to any gene: 3. The CDR3 length is 14 residues. The entire variable domain, with the rest obtained from reference TRBV18 and TRBJ1-4, is as follows: NAGVMQNPRHLVRRRGQEARLRCSPMKGHSHVYWYRQLPEEGLKFMVYLQKENIIDESGMPKERFSAEFPKEGPSILRIQQVVRGDSAAYFCASSHGDSNEKLFFGSGTQLSVL.

The chain recombines TRBV5-1 with TRBJ1-2; a possible D gene is TRBD1 (6 bases). With 5 bases removed from V and 0 bases from J, the gap between germline ends came to 14 bases. Germline-derived CDR1 and CDR2 are SGHRS and YFSETQ. CDR3 length equals 15 residues. In nucleotides, the CDR3 is TGCGCCAGCAGAATCCGGACAGAAACTAACTATGGCTACACCTTC. It codes for CASRIRTETNYGYTF. The complete variable domain, with remaining parts taken from reference TRBV5-1 and TRBJ1-2, reads KAGVTQTPRYLIKTRGQQVTLSCSPISGHRSVSWYQQTPGQGLQFLFEYFSETQRNKGNFPGRFSGRQFSNSRSEMNVSTLELGDSALYLCASRIRTETNYGYTFGSGTRLTVV.

J is TRBJ2-2 and V is TRBV2, with 7 bases aligning to TRBD2. This CDR3 comprises 16 residues. The trim removed 1 base at V and 5 bases at J, leaving 7 bases unmatched. CDR1 SNHLY and CDR2 FYNNEI come from the germline V gene. The CDR3 sequence is CASSEGAGWGTGELFF. The DNA for the CDR3 is TGTGCCAGCAGTGAAGGAGCGGGATGGGGGACCGGGGAGCTGTTTTTT.

The chain has TRBV9 and TRBJ2-7; D may be TRBD1 (5 bases). The CDR3 runs 14 residues. V lost 3 bases and J lost 2, with 12 bases in between. CDR1 is SGDLS and CDR2 is YYNGEE in the germline V gene. CDR3 in amino acids: CASSEGLFTYEQYF. For the CDR3, the DNA is TGTGCCAGCAGCGAGGGGCTATTCACCTACGAGCAGTACTTC. The variable domain in full, completed from reference TRBV9 and TRBJ2-7, reads DSGVTQTPKHLITATGQRVTLRCSPRSGDLSVYWYQQSLDQGLQFLIQYYNGEERAKGNILERFSAQQFPDLHSELNLSSLELGDSALYFCASSEGLFTYEQYFGPGTRLTVT.

This sequence joins TRBV28 and TRBJ2-6; D is unresolved. Trimming left V 1 base short and J 0 bases short, with 13 bases between. There are 18 residues in the CDR3. Germline V CDR1 and CDR2: MDHEN, SYDVKM. The CDR3 coding sequence is TGTGCCAGCAGTTTATATACCGGTCCGAGCTCTGGGGCCAACGTCCTGACTTTC. This encodes CASSLYTGPSSGANVLTF.

The V gene is TRBV5-1, the J gene TRBJ2-6, with 7 bases that match TRBD2. Germline V gives CDR1 SGHRS, CDR2 YFSETQ. The CDR3 loop spans 18 amino acids. V shed 0 bases and J 0 bases; nucleotides not matched to a gene: 6. CDR3 protein: CASSLEGGRTSGANVLTF. The CDR3, as DNA: TGCGCCAGCAGCTTGGAGGGCGGGAGAACCTCTGGGGCCAACGTCCTGACTTTC.

The gene calls are TRBV19 and TRBJ2-1, with D perhaps TRBD2 (5 bases). The length of the CDR3 is 15 residues. Germline loops: CDR1 LNHDA, CDR2 SQIVND (reference sequence). V lost 3 bases to trimming and J lost 2 bases, with 11 bases between them. CDR3 coding DNA: TGTGCCAGTAGTATTCCAAAAGCGGCCTACAATGAGCAGTTCTTC. This translates into CASSIPKAAYNEQFF.

This chain links TRBV27 with TRBJ1-1, with TRBD1 matching 7 bases. Germline assignment: CDR1 MNHEY and CDR2 SMNVEV (reference sequence). V shed 0 bases, J shed 6 bases, and the junction held 7 bases outside the gene matches. The CDR3 totals 15 residues. CDR3 in amino acids: CASSLSTGEGAEAFF. The CDR3 DNA sequence: TGTGCCAGCAGTTTATCAACAGGGGAAGGGGCTGAAGCTTTCTTT.

The rearrangement uses TRBV2 and TRBJ2-2; 9 bases line up with TRBD1. The V and J ends lost 6 bases and 4 bases, in that order; junction bases with no gene match: 3. Looked up from germline, CDR1 is SNHLY and CDR2 is FYNNEI. The CDR3 extends over 14 amino acids. The CDR3 sequence: CASRRQGGTGELFF. The CDR3 DNA follows: TGTGCCAGCAGGCGACAGGGGGGCACCGGGGAGCTGTTTTTT.

The rearrangement joins TRBV29-1 to TRBJ1-5; D is uncertain. The V gene lost 4 bases and the J gene lost 2 bases, with 6 bases spanning the gap. Germline-derived CDR1 and CDR2 are SQVTM and ANQGSEA. CDR3 length: 12 amino acids. The CDR3 is CSVVIGNQPQHF. CDR3 DNA: TGCAGCGTTGTTATCGGCAATCAGCCCCAGCATTTT.

In the case of this clone: Germline and junction disagree at one end, which may indicate a read error. The J gene is TRBJ2-7, the V gene TRBV4-3, with 10 bases fitting TRBD2. The CDR3 is made up of 19 amino acids. CDR1 and CDR2 (germline): LGHNA, YSLEER. CDR3 residues: CASSQDWAFLASGSYEQYF. CDR3 in DNA: TGCGCCAGCAGCCAAGATTGGGCGTTTTTGGCTAGCGGGAGCTACGAACAGTACTTC.

The genes are TRBV30 and TRBJ2-3, with 12 nucleotides matching TRBD2. The CDR3 has 16 amino acids. The V gene's germline CDR1 is GTSNPN and CDR2 SVGIG (reference sequence). J was trimmed by 6 bases and V by 8 bases; bases with no gene match: 15. The chain's CDR3 is CARSRLAGGGRDTQYF. The DNA of the CDR3 is TGTGCCCGTTCCAGGCTAGCGGGAGGGGGCAGGGATACGCAGTATTTT. The complete variable domain, with remaining parts taken from reference TRBV30 and TRBJ2-3, reads SQTIHQWPATLVQPVGSPLSLECTVEGTSNPNLYWYRQAAGRGLQLLFYSVGIGQISSEVPQNLSASRPQDRQFILSSKKLLLSDSGFYLCARSRLAGGGRDTQYFGPGTRLTVL.

This clone was observed a few times. CDR3 protein: CASQRGPKSRNTIYF. The CDR3 DNA reads TGTGCCAGTCAAAGGGGGCCTAAGTCTAGAAACACCATATATTTT. The rearrangement joins TRBV19 to TRBJ1-3; 7 bases align to TRBD1. V lost 8 bases, J lost 5 bases, and 12 bases stayed unmatched. Germline CDR1 and CDR2: LNHDA and SQIVND (reference sequence). The CDR3 has 15 amino acids. The full variable domain, with the rest looked up from reference TRBV19 and TRBJ1-3, is DGGITQSPKYLFRKEGQNVTLSCEQNLNHDAMYWYRQDPGQGLRLIYYSQIVNDFQKGDIAEGYSVSREKKESFPLTVTSAQKNPTAFYLCASQRGPKSRNTIYFGEGSWLTVV.

The V and J genes are TRBV5-5 and TRBJ2-1, with no clear D. CDR1 and CDR2 from the germline V gene are SGHKS and YYEKEE (reference sequence). The V gene lost 1 base and the J gene lost 6 bases, with 5 bases spanning the gap. The CDR3 has 12 residues. Written as DNA, the CDR3 is TGTGCCAGCAGCTTGCCAGTCAATGAGCAGTTCTTC. Translating it yields CASSLPVNEQFF.

The CDR3 loop reads CASSLARQDSGNTIYF. Written as DNA, the CDR3 is TGCGCCAGCAGCTTGGCTCGACAGGACTCTGGAAACACCATATATTTT. The V call is TRBV5-1, the J call TRBJ1-3; perhaps TRBD1 as D (6 bases). Between the trimmed V and J ends, which lost 0 bases and 0 bases, there was a span of 10 bases. Per germline, CDR1 SGHRS and CDR2 YFSETQ. CDR3 length equals 16 residues.

The genes are TRBV5-1 and TRBJ1-2; D perhaps matches TRBD1 (6 bases). Per the germline V gene, CDR1 is SGHRS and CDR2 is YFSETQ. There are 13 residues in the CDR3. Between the trimmed V and J ends, which lost 0 bases and 8 bases, there was a span of 11 bases. The CDR3 loop is CASSLEGVAGYTF. The CDR3 DNA sequence: TGCGCCAGCAGCTTGGAGGGGGTTGCGGGCTACACCTTC.

This chain uses TRBV5-4 with TRBJ2-7, with 7 positions matching TRBD1. V gave up 3 bases and J gave up 5 bases; unmatched junction bases: 2. The CDR3 totals 12 residues. CDR1 SGHNT and CDR2 YYREEE come from the germline V gene (reference sequence). The CDR3 DNA sequence: TGTGCCAGCAGCTCGACAGGGAACGAGCAGTACTTC. Translated, it gives CASSSTGNEQYF. Full variable domain (rest looked up from reference TRBV5-4 and TRBJ2-7): ETGVTQSPTHLIKTRGQQVTLRCSSQSGHNTVSWYQQALGQGPQFIFQYYREEENGRGNFPPRFSGLQFPNYSSELNVNALELDDSALYLCASSSTGNEQYFGPGTRLTVT.

The CDR3 coding sequence is TGTGCCAGCAGTATACAGCGGAAAAACAATGAGCAGTTCTTC. This translates into CASSIQRKNNEQFF. The V gene is TRBV27, the J gene TRBJ2-1, with a tentative D call TRBD2 (5 bases). The germline V gene has CDR1 MNHEY and CDR2 SMNVEV (reference sequence). V was pared by 5 bases and J by 5 bases, with 13 bases between. The CDR3 is 14 amino acids.

On this clone: One end of the junction does not line up with germline, which may come from a read error. DNA for the CDR3: TGTGCCAGCTCACCCCCCAGGACAGCGAACGCTGCTTTC. This codes for CASSPPRTANAAF. The genes are TRBV18 and TRBJ2-6; D is perhaps TRBD1 (6 bases). This CDR3 spans 13 amino acids. Germline CDR1 KGHSH, CDR2 LQKENI.

The J gene is TRBJ2-2, the V gene TRBV29-1; 9 nucleotides align to TRBD2. Germline CDR1 SQVTM, CDR2 ANQGSEA. V was pared by 5 bases and J by 5 bases, with 12 bases of the junction left unmatched. The CDR3 has 16 residues. The CDR3 nucleotides are TGCAGCGTTCGTGCAGCGGGAGGAGGGTTTACCGGGGAGCTGTTTTTT. This translates into CSVRAAGGGFTGELFF.

V and J are TRBV4-1 and TRBJ2-2; 8 bases are a match to TRBD2. This CDR3 is built from 20 residues. The germline V gene has CDR1 MGHRA and CDR2 YSYEKL. With 0 bases clipped from V and 3 bases from J, the junction kept 15 bases outside the gene matches. CDR3 loop: CASSQDRGMVSGKHTGELFF. CDR3 nucleotide sequence: TGCGCCAGCAGCCAAGATCGGGGGATGGTTAGCGGGAAACACACCGGGGAGCTGTTTTTT.